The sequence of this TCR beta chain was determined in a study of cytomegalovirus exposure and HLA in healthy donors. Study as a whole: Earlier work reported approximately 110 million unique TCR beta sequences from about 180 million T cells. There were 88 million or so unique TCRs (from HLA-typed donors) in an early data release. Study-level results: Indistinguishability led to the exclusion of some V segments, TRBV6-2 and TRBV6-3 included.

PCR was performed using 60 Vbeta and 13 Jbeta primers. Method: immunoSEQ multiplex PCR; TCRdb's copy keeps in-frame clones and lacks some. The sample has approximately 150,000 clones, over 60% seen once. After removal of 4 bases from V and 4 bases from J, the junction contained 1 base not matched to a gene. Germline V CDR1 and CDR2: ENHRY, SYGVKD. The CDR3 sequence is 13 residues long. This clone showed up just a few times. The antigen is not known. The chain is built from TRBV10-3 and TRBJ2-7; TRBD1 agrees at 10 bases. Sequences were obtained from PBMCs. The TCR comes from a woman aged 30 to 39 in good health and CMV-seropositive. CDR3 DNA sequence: TGTGCCATCAGTGGACAGGGGGCGTACGAGCAGTACTTC. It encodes CAISGQGAYEQYF.